The next 32 T cell receptor beta chains were all read from a single sample in a study of cytomegalovirus exposure and HLA in healthy donors. Assay used: immunoSEQ multiplex PCR; TCRdb lists only in-frame clones, some missing. The table lists 100,000 to 150,000 clones, about nine tenths of them singletons, with about 2% in the top ten. Source material: PBMCs. Receptors originate from a woman between 18 and 30 years old in good health and CMV-seronegative.

The chain has TRBV4-1 and TRBJ2-2, with TRBD1 matching over 7 bases. Germline assignment: CDR1 MGHRA and CDR2 YSYEKL. V was clipped by 0 bases and J by 0 bases; unmatched bases: 4. The CDR3 is 17 amino acids. In nucleotides, the CDR3 is TGCGCCAGCAGCCAAGATAGGGGGACAGCGAACACCGGGGAGCTGTTTTTT. It encodes CASSQDRGTANTGELFF.

This clone was observed a single time. This rearrangement joins TRBV5-1 to TRBJ1-2; unclear D gene. V shed 1 base and J shed 2 bases, with 12 bases lying between them. The germline V gene has CDR1 SGHRS and CDR2 YFSETQ. The CDR3 loop spans 15 amino acids. The CDR3 coding sequence is TGCGCCAGCAGCTTGTCGGCAGGAGGCAACTATGGCTACACCTTC. Its protein product is CASSLSAGGNYGYTF.

This rearrangement joins TRBV6-5 to TRBJ1-5; no clear D gene. Between the trimmed V and J ends, which lost 2 bases and 3 bases, there was a span of 5 bases. Germline assignment: CDR1 MNHEY and CDR2 SVGAGI. The CDR3 contains 13 residues. The CDR3 coding sequence is TGTGCCAGCAGTTACGGCCTCAATCAGCCCCAGCATTTT. This gives the protein CASSYGLNQPQHF.

This clone counts as large. The J gene is TRBJ2-1, the V gene TRBV5-4; 8 bases are a match to TRBD1. CDR3 length equals 15 residues. Germline V gene lookup returns CDR1 SGHNT and CDR2 YYREEE (reference sequence). V lost 2 bases to trimming and J lost 9 bases; unmatched junction nucleotides: 10. CDR3 residues: CASSLGPGGQGEQFF. The CDR3 nucleotides read TGTGCCAGCAGCTTAGGGCCAGGGGGCCAAGGTGAGCAGTTCTTC. Together with reference TRBV5-4 and TRBJ2-1, the CDR3 gives the full variable domain: ETGVTQSPTHLIKTRGQQVTLRCSSQSGHNTVSWYQQALGQGPQFIFQYYREEENGRGNFPPRFSGLQFPNYSSELNVNALELDDSALYLCASSLGPGGQGEQFFGPGTRLTVL.

This chain uses TRBV28 with TRBJ2-3; D is undetermined. The V gene lost 3 bases and the J gene lost 7 bases, with 17 bases spanning the gap. Germline assignment: CDR1 MDHEN and CDR2 SYDVKM. This CDR3 region has 15 residues. CDR3 bases: TGTGCCAGCAGTTTCCCCGACACTTATGTGAATACGCAGTATTTT. It codes for CASSFPDTYVNTQYF.

The chain uses TRBV5-6 and TRBJ2-1; TRBD2 agrees at 8 bases. The CDR3 sequence is 16 residues long. Germline V gene lookup returns CDR1 SGHDT and CDR2 YYEEEE. The V and J ends lost 0 bases and 7 bases, in that order; junction bases with no gene match: 9. Written as DNA, the CDR3 is TGTGCCAGCAGCTTGGACCAGCGGGAGCAAGGGAATGAGCAGTTCTTC. This gives the protein CASSLDQREQGNEQFF.

The V call is TRBV19, the J call TRBJ2-2; D call uncertain. V was shortened by 9 bases and J by 1 base, with 12 bases between the two germline ends. Germline CDR1 LNHDA, CDR2 SQIVND (reference sequence). The CDR3 extends over 14 amino acids. CDR3 DNA: TGTGCCAGCCGAGTTTTTGGGAACACCGGGGAGCTGTTTTTT. Its translation is CASRVFGNTGELFF.

The chain joins TRBV5-6 to TRBJ2-5, with 12 positions matching TRBD2. V lost 3 bases to trimming and J lost 4 bases; unmatched junction nucleotides: 10. CDR3 length: 17 residues. Germline loops: CDR1 SGHDT, CDR2 YYEEEE. This CDR3 reads CASSWRLAGAARETQYF. CDR3 DNA sequence: TGTGCCAGCAGCTGGAGACTAGCGGGAGCGGCACGAGAGACCCAGTACTTC.

This clone was seen a single time. This chain joins TRBV2 and TRBJ2-3, with 10 bases matching TRBD1. This CDR3 region has 13 residues. Germline V lookup: CDR1 SNHLY, CDR2 FYNNEI. With 9 bases clipped from V and 8 bases from J, the junction kept 8 bases outside the gene matches. This chain's CDR3 is CARGDRGSGTQYF. The CDR3 DNA reads TGTGCCAGGGGGGACAGGGGCTCCGGTACGCAGTATTTT.

This clone was counted a single time. The genes are TRBV6-6 and TRBJ1-2, with 7 bases matching TRBD1. After removal of 6 bases from V and 4 bases from J, the junction contained 11 bases not matched to a gene. This CDR3 has 15 amino acids. CDR1 is MNHNY and CDR2 is SVGAGI in the germline V gene (reference sequence). CDR3 nucleotide sequence: TGTGCCAGCAGCCGATCTTCTCGGACAGGCTATGGCTACACCTTC. Its translation: CASSRSSRTGYGYTF.

The rearrangement links TRBV11-2 to TRBJ2-7; D ambiguous. The CDR3 totals 12 residues. Germline V gene lookup returns CDR1 SGHAT and CDR2 FQNNGV. Trimming cost V 5 bases and J 5 bases, with 10 bases left between them. The CDR3 DNA is TGTGCCAGCAGCCCCCTAGATAACGAGCAGTACTTC. Its translation: CASSPLDNEQYF.

The chain carries TRBV4-1 and TRBJ2-7, with 9 nucleotides matching TRBD1. Unmatched junction bases numbered 7, after V lost 3 bases and J lost 1 base. The CDR3 sequence is 16 residues long. Germline V gene sequence: CDR1 MGHRA, CDR2 YSYEKL. This CDR3 reads CASSQPRQGGSYEQYF. The CDR3 DNA reads as TGCGCCAGCAGCCAGCCCCGACAGGGGGGTTCCTACGAGCAGTACTTC.

The genes are TRBV27 and TRBJ1-5, with a tentative D call TRBD1 (5 bases). The CDR3 runs 13 residues. Trimming removed 2 bases at V and 7 bases at J, with 9 bases between. The germline V gene has CDR1 MNHEY and CDR2 SMNVEV (reference sequence). CDR3 bases: TGTGCCAGCAGTTTAACGGGGGTCCAGCCCCAGCATTTT. Translated, it gives CASSLTGVQPQHF.

J is TRBJ2-6 and V is TRBV9; 10 bases are a match to TRBD2. There are 18 residues in the CDR3. CDR1 SGDLS and CDR2 YYNGEE come from the germline V gene. V shed 5 bases and J 0 bases; nucleotides not matched to a gene: 8. CDR3 coding DNA: TGTGCCAGCAGAAACGGACTAGCGGAATCCTCTGGGGCCAACGTCCTGACTTTC. As protein: CASRNGLAESSGANVLTF.

This clone occurred a few times. The chain has TRBV2 and TRBJ2-1; D is ambiguous. Germline V gives CDR1 SNHLY, CDR2 FYNNEI. The CDR3 totals 13 residues. The V end was cut by 8 bases, the J end by 2 bases, with 10 bases between. The CDR3 nucleotides read TGTGCCAGCTCGAGGCTTACCTACAATGAGCAGTTCTTC. Translated, it gives CASSRLTYNEQFF.

The chain employs TRBV4-2 and TRBJ1-1, with unresolved D. V lost 0 bases and J lost 0, with 8 bases in between. From germline, CDR1 is LGHNA and CDR2 YNFKEQ. This CDR3 contains 15 residues. The CDR3 nucleotides read TGTGCCAGCAGCCAAGAACGCGAGATGAACACTGAAGCTTTCTTT. Its protein is CASSQEREMNTEAFF.

The CDR3 DNA sequence: TGTGCCTGGGGGACAGGGGCTCCTGAAGCTTTCTTT. Translation gives CAWGTGAPEAFF. This chain uses TRBV30 with TRBJ1-1; 10 positions agree with TRBD1. Trimming removed 5 bases from V and 6 bases from J; junction bases left unmatched: 3. There are 12 residues in the CDR3. From germline, CDR1 is GTSNPN and CDR2 SVGIG (reference sequence).

A word on this clone: The junction departs from the called germline gene at one end, perhaps through a read error. V is TRBV4-2 and J is TRBJ2-3; D gene ambiguous. From germline, CDR1 is LGHNA and CDR2 YNFKEQ. The CDR3 extends over 11 amino acids. CDR3 region: CASSQGQLNAF. CDR3 in DNA: TGTGCCAGCAGCCAAGGCCAACTCAATGCCTTT.

The chain has TRBV19 and TRBJ2-7; 11 bases are a match to TRBD1. There are 16 residues in the CDR3. Per the germline V gene, CDR1 is LNHDA and CDR2 is SQIVND (reference sequence). The ends lost 5 bases at V and 3 bases at J; junction bases unmatched: 9. The CDR3 nucleotides are TGTGCCAGTAGTCTAGTCCGGGACAGGGGGTACTACGAGCAGTACTTC. Translating gives CASSLVRDRGYYEQYF.

This clone was observed once. V and J are TRBV9 and TRBJ2-2; 13 nucleotides match TRBD2. CDR3 length: 18 residues. CDR1 and CDR2 from the germline V gene are SGDLS and YYNGEE. The V segment lost 0 bases and the J segment 6 bases; nucleotides outside the gene matches: 8. The DNA for the CDR3 is TGTGCCAGCAGCGTAGCGGACCAAGGACTAGCGGGAGCCGGGGAGCTGTTTTTT. Its translation: CASSVADQGLAGAGELFF.

This chain uses TRBV19 with TRBJ2-5; no firm D call. The V and J ends lost 1 base and 3 bases respectively, with 15 bases between them. The CDR3 covers 16 residues. Germline V gives CDR1 LNHDA, CDR2 SQIVND (reference sequence). CDR3 DNA: TGTGCCAGTAGTATAGTCGGCGGTATTAAAGAAGAGACCCAGTACTTC. It codes for CASSIVGGIKEETQYF.

This clone was observed a single time. The gene calls are TRBV14 and TRBJ2-1; 10 bases match TRBD2. The CDR3 contains 16 residues. CDR1 and CDR2 from the germline V gene are SGHDN and FVKESK. Trimming at V came to 1 base and at J to 4 bases, leaving 4 bases not matched to a gene. The CDR3 region is CASSQVWTSGYNEQFF. In nucleotides, the CDR3 is TGTGCCAGCAGCCAAGTGTGGACTAGCGGATACAATGAGCAGTTCTTC.

The rearrangement uses TRBV27 and TRBJ1-1, with 8 bases identical to TRBD1. Germline V gene data show CDR1 as MNHEY and CDR2 as SMNVEV (reference sequence). This CDR3 comprises 15 residues. With V trimmed by 10 bases and J by 5 bases, 15 bases remained unmatched. The CDR3 DNA reads as TGTGCCACCAAGATTATGACAGGGGAGAAAACTGAAGCTTTCTTT. Its protein is CATKIMTGEKTEAFF.

V is TRBV4-2 and J is TRBJ2-7, with TRBD2 matching over 8 bases. The CDR3 loop spans 17 amino acids. CDR1 is LGHNA and CDR2 is YNFKEQ in the germline V gene. V shed 0 bases, J shed 0 bases, and the junction held 7 bases outside the gene matches. This chain's CDR3 is CASSQDGPSGSSYEQYF. DNA for the CDR3: TGTGCCAGCAGCCAAGATGGGCCCAGCGGGAGCTCCTACGAGCAGTACTTC.

V gene TRBV9 combines with J gene TRBJ2-1; TRBD2 aligns across 8 bases. CDR1 is SGDLS, CDR2 YYNGEE, per germline. The trim removed 0 bases at V and 4 bases at J, leaving 3 bases unmatched. The length of the CDR3 is 15 residues. The CDR3 DNA is TGTGCCAGCAGCGTAGAAATAGCGGGATACAATGAGCAGTTCTTC. Translated, it gives CASSVEIAGYNEQFF.

The chain couples TRBV18 to TRBJ1-2, with 7 bases fitting TRBD1. The CDR3 is 13 amino acids. Germline trimming cut 4 bases from V and 3 bases from J; bases unmatched to any gene: 2. In germline, CDR1 is KGHSH, CDR2 LQKENI. CDR3 region: CASSRGQDYGYTF. In DNA form, the CDR3 reads TGTGCCAGCTCACGAGGACAGGACTATGGCTACACCTTC.

The chain links TRBV7-9 to TRBJ2-7; D possibly corresponds to TRBD1 (6 bases). V shed 1 base and J shed 5 bases, with 12 bases lying between them. CDR1 is SEHNR, CDR2 FQNEAQ, per germline (reference sequence). The CDR3 consists of 14 residues. The CDR3 loop reads CASSLEQGAHEQYF. The CDR3 region has the DNA TGTGCCAGCAGCTTAGAACAGGGAGCCCACGAGCAGTACTTC.

V and J are TRBV14 and TRBJ2-3; 8 bases fit TRBD2. This CDR3 has 17 amino acids. The junction had 8 bases not matched to a gene; V was cut back by 0 bases and J by 3 bases. Germline V gene data show CDR1 as SGHDN and CDR2 as FVKESK. CDR3 amino acids: CASSQDQLAELTDTQYF. For the CDR3, the DNA is TGTGCCAGCAGCCAAGACCAACTAGCGGAACTAACAGATACGCAGTATTTT.

The rearrangement uses TRBV28 and TRBJ2-7; maybe TRBD2 (5 bases). The CDR3 is 13 amino acids. V was shortened by 5 bases and J by 9 bases, with 17 bases between the two germline ends. Germline values: CDR1 MDHEN, CDR2 SYDVKM. CDR3 sequence reads: CASSGWAPSGQYF. In nucleotides, the CDR3 is TGTGCCAGCAGTGGGTGGGCCCCCAGCGGGCAGTACTTC. Combining the CDR3 with reference TRBV28 and TRBJ2-7 gives the whole variable domain DVKVTQSSRYLVKRTGEKVFLECVQDMDHENMFWYRQDPGLGLRLIYFSYDVKMKEKGDIPEGYSVSREKKERFSLILESASTNQTSMYLCASSGWAPSGQYFGPGTRLTVT.

This chain joins TRBV11-2 and TRBJ2-2, with D perhaps TRBD2 (6 bases). CDR1 and CDR2 (germline): SGHAT, FQNNGV. The V gene lost 9 bases and the J gene lost 4 bases, with 21 bases spanning the gap. The CDR3 is 16 residues long. DNA of the CDR3: TGTGCCAGTACCTCCTTGGGCAGGAGGGCCACCGGGGAGCTGTTTTTT. Translation: CASTSLGRRATGELFF.

The chain carries TRBV10-3 and TRBJ2-7; TRBD2 agrees at 13 bases. After removal of 7 bases from V and 3 bases from J, the junction contained 9 bases not matched to a gene. CDR1 and CDR2 from the germline V gene are ENHRY and SYGVKD. The CDR3 totals 16 residues. DNA of the CDR3: TGTGCCATCATGGGGGGGACTAGCGGGACTTACTACGAGCAGTACTTC. Translating gives CAIMGGTSGTYYEQYF.

The chain links TRBV4-1 to TRBJ2-3; D is ambiguous. Germline V gene data show CDR1 as MGHRA and CDR2 as YSYEKL. Trimming pared 7 bases from V and 2 bases from J, leaving 13 bases between. The CDR3 spans 14 residues. The DNA for the CDR3 is TGCGCCAGCACCTCGAGGTTAAACACAGATACGCAGTATTTT. It translates to CASTSRLNTDTQYF.